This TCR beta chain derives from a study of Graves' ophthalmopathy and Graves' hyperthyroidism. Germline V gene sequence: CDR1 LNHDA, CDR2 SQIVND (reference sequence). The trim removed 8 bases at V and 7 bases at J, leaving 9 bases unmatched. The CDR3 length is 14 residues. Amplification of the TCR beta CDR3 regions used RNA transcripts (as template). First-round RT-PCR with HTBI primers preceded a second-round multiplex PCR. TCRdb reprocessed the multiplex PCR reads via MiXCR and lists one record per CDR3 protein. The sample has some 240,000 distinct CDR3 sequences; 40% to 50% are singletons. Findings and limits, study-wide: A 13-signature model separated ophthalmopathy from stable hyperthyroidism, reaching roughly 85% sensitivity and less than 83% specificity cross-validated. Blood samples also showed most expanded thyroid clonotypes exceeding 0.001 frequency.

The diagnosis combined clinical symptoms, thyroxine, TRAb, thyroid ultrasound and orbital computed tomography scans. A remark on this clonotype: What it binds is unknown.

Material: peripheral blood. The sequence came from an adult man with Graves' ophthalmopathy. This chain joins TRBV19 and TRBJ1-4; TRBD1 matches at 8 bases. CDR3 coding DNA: TGTGCCAGTTCACCGGGACAGGCACGTGAAAAACTGTTTTTT. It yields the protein CASSPGQAREKLFF.